This passage covers 16 T cell receptor beta chains from one sample sequenced in a study of patients and donors after allogeneic stem cell transplantation. TCRdb re-called the RT-PCR reads through MiXCR, storing one row per CDR3 protein. The sample carries 800,000 to 1,000,000 distinct CDR3 sequences, about 20% recorded once. The sample consisted of blood, either unsorted or a sorted T cell fraction (not recorded which). Every receptor here comes from a human donor who was either an allogeneic HSCT recipient or a stem cell or donor lymphocyte infusion donor (not recorded which). It is not recorded whose cells these are; they may come from a transplant donor.

The V gene is TRBV20-1, the J gene TRBJ2-1; D unresolved. The CDR3 extends over 16 amino acids. Germline CDR1 is DFQATT and CDR2 is SNEGSKA (reference sequence). V was clipped by 4 bases and J by 5 bases, with 21 bases between them. The CDR3 region is CSATKSVNLRDNEQFF. The CDR3 DNA reads as TGCAGTGCTACTAAGTCGGTCAACCTCCGTGACAATGAGCAGTTCTTC.

This clonotype was seen more than once but under ten times. The V gene is TRBV24-1, the J gene TRBJ2-2, with 7 bases lining up with TRBD1. Germline V gives CDR1 KGHDR, CDR2 SFDVKD. This CDR3 region has 14 residues. J was trimmed by 6 bases and V by 4 bases; bases with no gene match: 4. The CDR3: CATSEGGYPGELFF. DNA of the CDR3: TGTGCCACCAGTGAAGGGGGCTACCCCGGGGAGCTGTTTTTT.

This clonotype was seen a handful of times. This chain's CDR3 is CASSAGQGRYGANVLTF. In DNA, the CDR3 is TGTGCCAGCAGCGCGGGACAGGGAAGATATGGGGCCAACGTCCTGACTTTC. V and J are TRBV6-2 or TRBV6-3 and TRBJ2-6, with 9 bases aligning to TRBD1. Germline assignment: CDR1 MNHEY and CDR2 SVGEGT. CDR3 length: 17 residues. Trimming removed 6 bases from V and 3 bases from J; junction bases left unmatched: 9.

The rearrangement uses TRBV5-1 and TRBJ1-5; D is possibly TRBD1 (5 bases). V lost 4 bases to trimming and J lost 7 bases, with 15 bases between them. The length of the CDR3 is 14 residues. Germline V lookup: CDR1 SGHRS, CDR2 YFSETQ. CDR3 loop: CASSPYGDLQPQHF. The CDR3 DNA is TGCGCCAGCAGCCCGTACGGGGACCTCCAGCCCCAGCATTTT.

This chain links TRBV4-2 with TRBJ2-7; 9 nucleotides match TRBD2. In germline, CDR1 is LGHNA, CDR2 YNFKEQ. J was trimmed by 4 bases and V by 1 base; bases with no gene match: 11. There are 17 residues in the CDR3. CDR3 residues: CASSQVGLAGTRYEQYF. The CDR3 DNA reads as TGTGCCAGCAGCCAAGTGGGGCTAGCGGGAACTCGGTACGAGCAGTACTTC.

V is TRBV6-2 or TRBV6-3 and J is TRBJ2-1; D gene unclear. Germline V gives CDR1 MNHEY, CDR2 SVGEGT. CDR3 length: 12 amino acids. The V gene lost 8 bases and the J gene lost 5 bases, with 10 bases spanning the gap. DNA for the CDR3: TGTGCCAGCGGAGAGCATAACAATGAGCAGTTCTTC. Amino acids: CASGEHNNEQFF.

This clonotype was found a few times. This sequence joins TRBV29-1 and TRBJ1-6; D perhaps matches TRBD1 (5 bases). Germline-derived CDR1 and CDR2 are SQVTM and ANQGSEA. V dropped 8 bases and J dropped 7 bases, with 18 bases sitting between them. The CDR3 runs 14 residues. The CDR3 loop reads CSTNRDRINSPLHF. Here the CDR3 DNA reads TGCAGCACGAACCGGGACCGCATAAATTCACCCCTCCACTTT.

This clonotype was recorded many times. The rearrangement joins TRBV20-1 to TRBJ2-2; D is uncertain. Per germline, CDR1 DFQATT and CDR2 SNEGSKA (reference sequence). The CDR3 has 14 residues. The V gene lost 5 bases and the J gene lost 6 bases, with 16 bases spanning the gap. CDR3 in DNA: TGCAGTGCTCCGATTCGAGTGGCCTCCGGGGAGCTGTTTTTT. This encodes CSAPIRVASGELFF.

V is TRBV20-1 and J is TRBJ1-4, with D maybe TRBD1 (5 bases). V was clipped by 0 bases and J by 10 bases, with 18 bases between them. CDR1 DFQATT and CDR2 SNEGSKA come from the germline V gene (reference sequence). CDR3 length: 15 residues. In nucleotides, the CDR3 is TGCAGTGCTAGAGATTCGGGGACGGAAGGAGGAAAACTGTTTTTT. Translation: CSARDSGTEGGKLFF.

The chain combines TRBV12-3 or TRBV12-4 with TRBJ1-1; 7 nucleotides align to TRBD1. There are 14 residues in the CDR3. V shed 5 bases and J 2 bases; nucleotides not matched to a gene: 5. The CDR3 DNA reads TGTGCCAGCAGTGACAGGGCCGTCAACACTGAAGCTTTCTTT. It translates to CASSDRAVNTEAFF.

The V call is TRBV6-5, the J call TRBJ2-7, with 9 bases that match TRBD2. The CDR3 is 16 amino acids. J was trimmed by 4 bases and V by 2 bases; bases with no gene match: 9. In germline, CDR1 is MNHEY, CDR2 SVGAGI. The CDR3 region has the DNA TGTGCCAGCAGTTACCTACTAGCGGGTGCCCATTACGAGCAGTACTTC. Amino acids: CASSYLLAGAHYEQYF.

This clonotype was recorded a few times. The chain carries TRBV27 and TRBJ1-2; perhaps TRBD1 as D (5 bases). Between the trimmed V and J ends, which lost 4 bases and 5 bases, there was a span of 11 bases. The CDR3 has 13 amino acids. CDR1 and CDR2 from the germline V gene are MNHEY and SMNVEV (reference sequence). This chain's CDR3 is CASSWGTTYGYTF. The CDR3 nucleotides read TGTGCCAGCAGTTGGGGCACAACTTATGGCTACACCTTC.

This rearrangement joins TRBV9 to TRBJ2-1; D is possibly TRBD2 (5 bases). Per germline, CDR1 SGDLS and CDR2 YYNGEE. The CDR3 is 13 residues long. V lost 0 bases, J lost 7 bases, and 8 bases lay in between. CDR3 coding DNA: TGTGCCAGCAGCGTAGACCCGGGAAATGAGCAGTTCTTC. This gives the protein CASSVDPGNEQFF.

This clonotype was seen more than once but under ten times. This rearrangement joins TRBV20-1 to TRBJ2-3; a weak D match, TRBD2 (6 bases). This CDR3 spans 13 amino acids. The germline gives CDR1 DFQATT, CDR2 SNEGSKA (reference sequence). V dropped 5 bases and J dropped 0 bases, with 9 bases sitting between them. The CDR3 loop reads CSAEGLSTDTQYF. The CDR3 nucleotides read TGCAGTGCTGAGGGACTTAGCACAGATACGCAGTATTTT.

This clonotype has a count of ten or more. The genes are TRBV7-2 and TRBJ1-4; 10 bases line up with TRBD1. CDR3 size: 15 residues. Germline lookup yields CDR1 SGHTA and CDR2 FQGNSA. V shed 5 bases and J 8 bases; nucleotides not matched to a gene: 8. The CDR3 here is CASSPKGTGEEKLFF. CDR3 DNA sequence: TGTGCCAGCAGCCCTAAGGGGACAGGGGAGGAAAAACTGTTTTTT.

This chain uses TRBV12-3 or TRBV12-4 with TRBJ2-1; 10 nucleotides agree with TRBD1. There are 15 residues in the CDR3. The ends lost 6 bases at V and 6 bases at J; junction bases unmatched: 8. CDR3 amino acids: CASRPPGTGVNEQFF. CDR3 DNA: TGTGCCAGCAGGCCACCAGGGACAGGGGTCAATGAGCAGTTCTTC.